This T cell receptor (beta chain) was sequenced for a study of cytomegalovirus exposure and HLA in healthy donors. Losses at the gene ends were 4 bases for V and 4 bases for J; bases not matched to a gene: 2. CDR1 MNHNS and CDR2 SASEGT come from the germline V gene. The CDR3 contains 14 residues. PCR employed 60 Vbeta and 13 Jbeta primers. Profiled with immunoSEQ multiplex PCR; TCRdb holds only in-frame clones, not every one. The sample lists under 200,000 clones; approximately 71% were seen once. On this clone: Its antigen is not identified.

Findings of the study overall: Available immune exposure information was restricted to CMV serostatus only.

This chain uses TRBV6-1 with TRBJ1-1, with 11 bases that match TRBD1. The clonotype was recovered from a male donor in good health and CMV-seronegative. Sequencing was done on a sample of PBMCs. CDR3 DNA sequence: TGTGCCAGCAGTGCCGGGACAGGGGGCACTGAAGCTTTCTTT. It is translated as CASSAGTGGTEAFF.